These 27 T cell receptor beta chains share one sample of origin, sequenced in a study of blood T cells in healthy people across ages. The use of a sample-barcoded 5' primer and a J-beta primer mix characterized a second PCR of about 7 to 12 cycles. TCRdb used MiXCR to reprocess the 5' RACE reads, holding one entry per CDR3 protein. The sample records around 800,000 distinct CDR3 sequences, approximately 48% being singletons. Source material: blood. These receptors all stem from a man aged 55 to 70 in good health.

The chain combines TRBV9 with TRBJ1-2; the D gene is possibly TRBD1 (5 bases). Germline CDR1 reads SGDLS; CDR2 reads YYNGEE. The CDR3 contains 15 residues. V lost 0 bases to trimming and J lost 0 bases, with 9 bases between them. CDR3 coding DNA: TGTGCCAGCAGCGTAGGAGGGACGACTAACTATGGCTACACCTTC. Amino acid sequence: CASSVGGTTNYGYTF.

This clonotype was counted ten times or more. The chain recombines TRBV7-8 with TRBJ2-1; D gene ambiguous. V lost 4 bases and J lost 7, with 11 bases in between. Per germline, CDR1 SGHVS and CDR2 FQNEAQ. The CDR3 has 13 amino acids. This chain's CDR3 is CASSSGPLNEQFF. The CDR3 DNA sequence: TGTGCCAGCAGCTCAGGTCCCCTGAATGAGCAGTTCTTC.

This clonotype showed up just once. The chain recombines TRBV25-1 with TRBJ2-5; TRBD1 or TRBD2 may be the D gene (6 bases each). Germline CDR1 reads MGHDK; CDR2 reads SYGVNS. The CDR3 spans 16 residues. Trimming pared 2 bases from V and 11 bases from J, leaving 24 bases between. The CDR3 nucleotides read TGTGCCAGCAGTGAACTCGGGGGCTCCCAGAACAATGAGCAGTACTTC. Its translation is CASSELGGSQNNEQYF. Based on the CDR3 plus reference TRBV25-1 and TRBJ2-5, the full variable domain is EADIYQTPRYLVIGTGKKITLECSQTMGHDKMYWYQQDPGMELHLIHYSYGVNSTEKGDLSSESTVSRIRTEHFPLTLESARPSHTSQYLCASSELGGSQNNEQYFGPGTRLLVL.

The chain links TRBV18 to TRBJ1-2; 9 bases align to TRBD1. The CDR3 length is 15 residues. The germline V gene has CDR1 KGHSH and CDR2 LQKENI. Losses at the gene ends were 2 bases for V and 4 bases for J; bases not matched to a gene: 5. CDR3 protein: CASSPKGQGSYGYTF. The CDR3 DNA is TGTGCCAGCTCACCAAAGGGACAGGGTTCCTATGGCTACACCTTC.

This clonotype was observed a few times. The chain links TRBV24-1 to TRBJ2-5, with 8 bases aligning to TRBD2. Germline values: CDR1 KGHDR, CDR2 SFDVKD. This CDR3 region has 14 residues. V gave up 5 bases and J gave up 5 bases; unmatched junction bases: 6. CDR3 residues: CATSGTRGGETQYF. DNA for the CDR3: TGTGCCACCAGTGGTACCCGGGGGGGGGAGACCCAGTACTTC.

This chain connects TRBV3-1 to TRBJ2-5, with 8 bases lining up with TRBD2. The trim removed 1 base at V and 1 base at J, leaving 5 bases unmatched. CDR1 and CDR2 (germline): LGHDT, YNNKEL (reference sequence). The CDR3 is made up of 16 amino acids. The CDR3 sequence: CASSQGRGASQETQYF. For the CDR3, the DNA is TGTGCCAGCAGCCAAGGGCGGGGGGCTTCCCAAGAGACCCAGTACTTC.

In this sample, this clonotype turned up a few times. The chain joins TRBV20-1 to TRBJ1-6; possible D gene TRBD1, 5 bases. CDR3 length: 15 amino acids. V lost 1 base, J lost 0 bases, and 7 bases lay in between. The germline V gene encodes CDR1 DFQATT and CDR2 SNEGSKA (reference sequence). The CDR3 protein is CSARGGSSYNSPLHF. CDR3 bases: TGCAGTGCTAGAGGGGGGAGCTCCTATAATTCACCCCTCCACTTT.

This chain joins TRBV14 and TRBJ1-2; possible D gene TRBD1, 5 bases. The CDR3 is 14 residues long. CDR1 and CDR2 (germline): SGHDN, FVKESK. V lost 4 bases, J lost 2 bases, and 11 bases lay in between. DNA for the CDR3: TGTGCCAGCAGCCGCGAGGGACGGAACTATGGCTACACCTTC. Protein sequence: CASSREGRNYGYTF.

This clonotype was detected a few times. This sequence joins TRBV5-1 and TRBJ2-7; TRBD1 is a possible D gene (6 bases). Germline loops: CDR1 SGHRS, CDR2 YFSETQ. The CDR3 runs to 15 residues. Deletions cut 0 bases from V and 3 bases from J, with 13 bases between. DNA for the CDR3: TGCGCCAGCAGCTTGGATGCCAGGGGATACTACGAGCAGTACTTC. This translates into CASSLDARGYYEQYF.

This clonotype was seen more than once but under ten times. The chain uses TRBV18 and TRBJ2-3; D tentatively reads TRBD1 or TRBD2 (6 bases each). CDR3 length: 15 residues. Trimming took off 2 bases at V and 6 bases at J, with 15 bases between the two ends. The germline gives CDR1 KGHSH, CDR2 LQKENI. In DNA form, the CDR3 reads TGTGCCAGCTCACCAAGTCCGGGGGCCGGGGATACGCAGTATTTT. Protein: CASSPSPGAGDTQYF.

The V call is TRBV7-9, the J call TRBJ2-3; 9 bases fit TRBD2. Looked up from germline, CDR1 is SEHNR and CDR2 is FQNEAQ (reference sequence). V gave up 4 bases and J gave up 9 bases; unmatched junction bases: 8. The CDR3 runs to 14 residues. The CDR3 nucleotides read TGTGCCAGCAGCTCGAAGGGACTAGCAGCAACGCAGTATTTT. Its protein is CASSSKGLAATQYF.

This clonotype has just a few counts. The chain recombines TRBV15 with TRBJ2-3, with 11 nucleotides matching TRBD2. J lost 2 bases, V lost 5 bases, and 6 bases had no gene match. CDR3 length: 16 amino acids. Per germline, CDR1 LNHNV and CDR2 YYDKDF (reference sequence). The CDR3 loop is CATSGLAGGNTDTQYF. Here the CDR3 DNA reads TGTGCCACCAGCGGGTTAGCGGGGGGGAACACAGATACGCAGTATTTT.

The chain uses TRBV20-1 and TRBJ1-1; D possibly corresponds to TRBD1 (6 bases). Germline CDR1 is DFQATT and CDR2 is SNEGSKA (reference sequence). V was pared by 7 bases and J by 7 bases, with 22 bases between. CDR3 size: 14 residues. The CDR3 region is CSVLTTQGLFEAFF. The DNA of the CDR3 is TGCAGTGTCCTCACGACCCAGGGGTTGTTTGAAGCTTTCTTT.

This clonotype was counted between two and nine times. The CDR3 is CASSYDRAKFYEQYF. The CDR3 bases are TGTGCCAGCAGTTACGACAGAGCCAAATTCTACGAGCAGTACTTC. This chain connects TRBV6-2 or TRBV6-3 to TRBJ2-7, with a tentative D call TRBD1 (5 bases). V was clipped by 2 bases and J by 3 bases, with 14 bases between them. The CDR3 sequence is 15 residues long. Germline CDR1 is MNHEY and CDR2 is SVGEGT.

V and J are TRBV12-3 or TRBV12-4 and TRBJ2-5, with TRBD2 as a possible D gene (6 bases). Deletions cut 4 bases from V and 4 bases from J, with 16 bases between. The CDR3 spans 15 residues. The CDR3 protein is CASSYVGGRAETQYF. DNA for the CDR3: TGTGCCAGCAGTTACGTCGGGGGAAGGGCAGAGACCCAGTACTTC.

The chain carries TRBV18 and TRBJ2-2, with D possibly being TRBD1 (5 bases). V was clipped by 5 bases and J by 2 bases, with 9 bases between them. Germline V gene lookup returns CDR1 KGHSH and CDR2 LQKENI. The CDR3 is 14 amino acids. The CDR3 reads CASSSQVNTGELFF. The CDR3 DNA follows: TGTGCCAGCTCATCACAGGTTAACACCGGGGAGCTGTTTTTT.

This clonotype has only a few counts. The chain uses TRBV7-2 and TRBJ2-1; 10 nucleotides agree with TRBD2. Germline V lookup: CDR1 SGHTA, CDR2 FQGNSA. The CDR3 covers 16 residues. Unmatched junction bases numbered 5, after V lost 0 bases and J lost 6 bases. CDR3 coding DNA: TGTGCCAGCAGCTTAGCGACTAGCGGGTCATTCAATGAGCAGTTCTTC. This sequence encodes CASSLATSGSFNEQFF.

The rearrangement joins TRBV25-1 to TRBJ2-1, with 9 bases aligning to TRBD2. Germline V CDR1 and CDR2: MGHDK, SYGVNS. The trim removed 1 base at V and 10 bases at J, leaving 5 bases unmatched. The CDR3 covers 14 residues. The DNA for the CDR3 is TGTGCCAGCAGTGAATCAGGCGGGGGGGCGGAGCAGTTCTTC. This gives the protein CASSESGGGAEQFF.

The gene calls are TRBV20-1 and TRBJ2-7; 10 bases agree with TRBD1. The V gene's germline CDR1 is DFQATT and CDR2 SNEGSKA (reference sequence). The CDR3 contains 14 residues. With V trimmed by 2 bases and J by 6 bases, 7 bases remained unmatched. DNA for the CDR3: TGCAGTGCTAGATCGAGACAGGGGGCGGGCGAGCAGTACTTC. It codes for CSARSRQGAGEQYF.

The chain links TRBV6-4 to TRBJ2-3; TRBD2 aligns across 7 bases. Looked up from germline, CDR1 is MRHNA and CDR2 is SNTAGT. The V segment lost 2 bases and the J segment 9 bases; nucleotides outside the gene matches: 8. The CDR3 runs to 14 residues. The CDR3 nucleotides are TGTGCCAGCAGTGACGGTGTCGGGAGGACAACGCAGTATTTT. As protein: CASSDGVGRTTQYF.

The CDR3 DNA reads as TGTGCCACCAGCACCCTTCAAATCTCTCGAGAGACCCAGTACTTC. Translating it yields CATSTLQISRETQYF. The chain uses TRBV15 and TRBJ2-5; D is undetermined. The CDR3 consists of 15 residues. Trimming pared 4 bases from V and 4 bases from J, leaving 16 bases between. Germline V gene data show CDR1 as LNHNV and CDR2 as YYDKDF (reference sequence).

This chain joins TRBV4-1 and TRBJ2-4; D ambiguous. TRBJ2-7 matches the DNA end more closely, so the J call is doubtful. The germline V gene has CDR1 MGHRA and CDR2 YSYEKL. The CDR3 has 16 amino acids. The CDR3 here is CASSQEAPIASYEQYF. The DNA for the CDR3 is TGCGCCAGCAGCCAAGAGGCGCCAATCGCCTCCTACGAGCAGTACTTC.

The chain employs TRBV18 and TRBJ1-1, with D unclear. The germline V and J ends were trimmed by 0 bases and 1 base, with 9 bases remaining between them. This CDR3 has 15 amino acids. CDR1 and CDR2 (germline): KGHSH, LQKENI. The CDR3 DNA sequence: TGTGCCAGCTCACCACCAAAGGGAGGGAACACTGAAGCTTTCTTT. Amino acid sequence: CASSPPKGGNTEAFF.

The sample holds a few counts of this clonotype. The V gene is TRBV7-9, the J gene TRBJ1-1, with D unclear. CDR1 and CDR2 (germline): SEHNR, FQNEAQ (reference sequence). V lost 4 bases and J 4 bases, leaving 13 bases between the germline ends. The CDR3 runs 14 residues. The CDR3 region is CASSSPPGFTEAFF. The CDR3 nucleotides are TGTGCCAGCAGCTCCCCGCCGGGGTTCACTGAAGCTTTCTTT.

The CDR3 nucleotides read TGTGCCAGCAACCCTGGACAGGTCGTCGCAGATACGCAGTATTTT. Its protein is CASNPGQVVADTQYF. The chain combines TRBV28 with TRBJ2-3; 7 bases are a match to TRBD1. Germline V gene sequence: CDR1 MDHEN, CDR2 SYDVKM. The CDR3 is made up of 15 amino acids. The trim removed 7 bases at V and 4 bases at J, leaving 11 bases unmatched. Looking up the rest from reference TRBV28 and TRBJ2-3 gives the full variable domain: DVKVTQSSRYLVKRTGEKVFLECVQDMDHENMFWYRQDPGLGLRLIYFSYDVKMKEKGDIPEGYSVSREKKERFSLILESASTNQTSMYLCASNPGQVVADTQYFGPGTRLTVL.

This clonotype has a single count. The J gene is TRBJ2-1, the V gene TRBV20-1; D is uncertain. The germline V gene encodes CDR1 DFQATT and CDR2 SNEGSKA (reference sequence). V was shortened by 6 bases and J by 3 bases, with 18 bases between the two germline ends. The CDR3 is 15 residues long. In nucleotides, the CDR3 is TGCAGTGCCCGTCGGTCGGAGTATGACTACAATGAGCAGTTCTTC. Encoded protein: CSARRSEYDYNEQFF.

This chain connects TRBV4-3 to TRBJ2-7; 7 bases line up with TRBD1. The CDR3 covers 15 residues. Germline V gives CDR1 LGHNA, CDR2 YSLEER. V lost 0 bases to trimming and J lost 0 bases; unmatched junction nucleotides: 2. CDR3: CASSQDRDSSYEQYF. The CDR3 DNA is TGCGCCAGCAGCCAAGATAGGGACAGCTCCTACGAGCAGTACTTC.